The sequence of this T cell receptor beta chain was determined in a study of human T cells and chemical hapten exposure. Background on the study: Small volume differences among pooled libraries mainly caused per-sample TCR yield variation. Study-wide results and limits: Expanded TCR counts at PT1 went up together with patch test score, a positive correlation.

The time point is: patch test 3, about 24 weeks after DPC sensitization. Treatment denoted: therapeutic diphenylcyclopropenone sensitization with weekly scalp DPC. The study drew its donors from alopecia patients who were 18 to 70 years old and suitable for DPC. This clonotype appeared a few times. Its matching antigen is unknown. In the study's own analysis: Sequenced samples showed a median of 95,638 TCRs each, with counts running from about 20,000 to 690,000. TCRdb independently ran MiXCR on the RACE reads; one entry per CDR3 protein. None of the V and J calls come from the authors' own analysis; TCRdb made them. The sample shows 150,000 to 200,000 distinct CDR3 sequences, approximately 30% of them seen only once. This sequence originates from a woman aged 18-29 years with alopecia areata. Some clones in this sample may be carry-over from other donors' samples. The sequenced sample was whole blood, obtained in connection with sensitization to the hapten diphenylcyclopropenone (DPC).

DNA of the CDR3: TGTGCCAGCAGCATCAGACAGGGGAAGACTGAAGCTTTCTTT. This encodes CASSIRQGKTEAFF. The rearrangement uses TRBV11-1 and TRBJ1-1, with 8 positions matching TRBD1. Looked up from germline, CDR1 is SGHAT and CDR2 is FQDESV (reference sequence). V lost 5 bases to trimming and J lost 5 bases; unmatched junction nucleotides: 7. The CDR3 is made up of 14 amino acids.